These T cell receptor beta chains were read from a single sample in a study of T cells expressing NK-cell markers. One entry per CDR3 protein, without DNA, is what TCRdb gives after re-calling the 5' RACE reads. This sample contains about 190,000 distinct CDR3 sequences. Sequencing was done on a sample of blood T cells: a sorted CD56 or NKG2C T cell subset, CD4+ or CD8+ T cells, or bulk PBMC T cells (not recorded which). Source of these receptors: a man aged 18-75 years in good health. The CDR3 runs from the conserved cysteine through the conserved F or W.

J | V | CDR3
TRBJ2-5 | TRBV6-2/TRBV6-3 | CASRRLSDREETQYF
TRBJ2-5 | TRBV15 | CATSSLTGDGETQYF
TRBJ2-1 | TRBV5-6 | CASSLRLGQGTEQFF
TRBJ2-1 | TRBV3-1 | CASSQLAGAYNEQFF
TRBJ2-1 | TRBV10-2 | CASSRHKAEYNEQFF
TRBJ2-2 | TRBV6-5 | CASSSGGSDTGELFF
TRBJ2-7 | TRBV15 | CATSNLKELSYEQYF
TRBJ2-1 | TRBV6-1 | CASMDTSYNEQFF
TRBJ2-1 | TRBV4-1 | CASSQGGAGLGEQFF
TRBJ1-1 | TRBV12-3/TRBV12-4 | CASNLPGRGLTEAFF
TRBJ1-2 | TRBV6-5 | CASSYSTGGDGYTF
TRBJ2-1 | TRBV5-4 | CASSLGPGQGALSYNEQFF
TRBJ2-6 | TRBV12-3/TRBV12-4 | CASGLTPLGSGANVLTF
TRBJ2-1 | TRBV7-9 | CASSLGGQAQFF
TRBJ1-3 | TRBV2 | CASSELEGTYSGNTIYF
TRBJ2-7 | TRBV20-1 | CSARDPQGTYEQYF
TRBJ2-3 | TRBV5-4 | CASRKGPDSTDTQYF
TRBJ1-5 | TRBV12-3/TRBV12-4 | CASSWGQVSPQHF
TRBJ2-2 | TRBV4-2 | CASSQELAGGSGELFF
TRBJ1-5 | TRBV27 | CASSLLGQGGQPQHF
TRBJ2-7 | TRBV27 | CASSLSQSFYPGTGHEQYF
TRBJ1-2 | TRBV9 | CASSVGRNGLGYGYTF
TRBJ2-7 | TRBV27 | CASSLRLAGASYEQYF
TRBJ1-5 | TRBV24-1 | CATSGPHRYSNQPQHF
TRBJ2-7 | TRBV19 | CASSPTGDYEQYF
TRBJ2-3 | TRBV12-3/TRBV12-4 | CASSFSSASTDTQYF
TRBJ1-6 | TRBV13 | CASSPRQGGSSPLHF
TRBJ2-4 | TRBV21-1 | CASSKAVKVRGKENIQYF
TRBJ2-7 | TRBV28 | CASSFRDREIVEQYF
TRBJ1-2 | TRBV27 | CASSFEGGRYGYTF
TRBJ2-3 | TRBV11-2 | CASSFVRRLAGIGTDTQYF
TRBJ2-1 | TRBV7-8 | CASSEIPSGVNEQFF
TRBJ2-1 | TRBV12-5 | CASGLGDRVANEQFF
TRBJ2-2 | TRBV2 | CASSERPGGSGELFF
TRBJ2-1 | TRBV19 | CASSFAGGNNEQFF
TRBJ2-2 | TRBV6-1 | CASSPGLAGASGELFF
TRBJ2-1 | TRBV20-1 | CSARILAAASGQYNEQFF
TRBJ2-5 | TRBV5-6 | CASSLASATRQETQYF
TRBJ2-1 | TRBV4-1 | CASSQGQYNEQFF
TRBJ2-3 | TRBV5-6 | CASSSKLAGGYLTDTQYF
TRBJ2-3 | TRBV12-3/TRBV12-4 | CASSIAGDGDTQYF
TRBJ1-6 | TRBV4-1 | CASSQDGGRGSPLHF
TRBJ2-1 | TRBV9 | CASSASGALINEQFF
TRBJ2-1 | TRBV5-4 | CASSLGPGVSSYNEQFF
TRBJ2-1 | TRBV6-2/TRBV6-3 | CASSYSYRQSNEQFF
TRBJ2-3 | TRBV13 | CASSFPTGRDTQYF
TRBJ1-3 | TRBV10-3 | CAISDGAEKNTIYF
TRBJ1-1 | TRBV4-2 | CASSQVWQGEGNTEAFF
TRBJ2-1 | TRBV27 | CASSPEMSSSYNEQFF
TRBJ1-1 | TRBV15 | CATSRARGWTEAFF
TRBJ2-4 | TRBV3-1 | CASSQGSWGGAKNIQYF
TRBJ1-4 | TRBV5-6 | CASSLPGGQNEKLFF
TRBJ1-2 | TRBV28 | CASSAYYGYTF
TRBJ1-1 | TRBV3-1 | CASSQVQIQNTEAFF